What follows describes a single T cell receptor (beta chain). Per the germline V gene, CDR1 is LGHDT and CDR2 is YNNKEL (reference sequence). Trimming pared 5 bases from V and 1 base from J, leaving 11 bases between. CDR3 length equals 14 residues. Using immunoSEQ multiplex PCR, the repertoire was profiled, and TCRdb retains in-frame clones only, with some absent. The sample has approximately 300,000 clones, about 90% seen once. This record comes from a study of blood T cell repertoires in COVID-19. Living in 25 or so US areas, the participants were between roughly 18 and 95 years of age. Recovered Cohort 3 donors showed two negative PCRs, clearance, or symptom resolution.

The sequence derives from a woman in her twenties or thirties who had recovered from COVID-19. Sequencing was carried out using PBMCs or T cells enriched from blood (not recorded which). V is TRBV3-1 (or the pseudogene TRBV3-2) and J is TRBJ1-1; no reliable D call. The CDR3, as DNA: TGTGCCAGCAGCGTTACGACGGGGAACACTGAAGCTTTCTTT. Amino acid sequence: CASSVTTGNTEAFF.